Below are 26 T cell receptor beta chains sequenced from a single sample in a study of blood T cell repertoires in COVID-19. Here immunoSEQ multiplex PCR was the method, and the copy in TCRdb shows in-frame clones only, minus some. The profile shows some 110,000 clones, about nine tenths of them singletons. Sequenced: peripheral blood. All receptors derive from a human donor in a cohort sampled during active COVID-19.

The chain combines TRBV12-3 or TRBV12-4 with TRBJ2-5, with 7 bases that match TRBD2. The CDR3 runs 13 residues. V was clipped by 5 bases and J by 5 bases; unmatched bases: 5. CDR3: CASSPGGWETQYF. The DNA for the CDR3 is TGTGCCAGCAGTCCGGGGGGATGGGAGACCCAGTACTTC.

CDR3 protein: CASRGPDRENTEAFF. The DNA for the CDR3 is TGTGCCAGCAGGGGACCGGACAGGGAGAACACTGAAGCTTTCTTT. The chain joins TRBV6-6 to TRBJ1-1, with 8 bases aligning to TRBD1. Germline loops: CDR1 MNHNY, CDR2 SVGAGI (reference sequence). Losses at the gene ends were 6 bases for V and 1 base for J; bases not matched to a gene: 7. This CDR3 region has 15 residues.

This chain uses TRBV7-9 with TRBJ1-2; TRBD1 might be the D (5 bases). CDR1 and CDR2 (germline): SEHNR, FQNEAQ (reference sequence). The CDR3 has 13 amino acids. Deletions cut 5 bases from V and 8 bases from J, with 15 bases between. The CDR3 here is CASSPSGAQGYTF. The CDR3 DNA sequence: TGTGCCAGCAGCCCCTCTGGGGCGCAAGGCTACACCTTC. The full variable domain, completed using reference TRBV7-9 and TRBJ1-2, is DTGVSQNPRHKITKRGQNVTFRCDPISEHNRLYWYRQTLGQGPEFLTYFQNEAQLEKSRLLSDRFSAERPKGSFSTLEIQRTEQGDSAMYLCASSPSGAQGYTFGSGTRLTVV.

This chain uses TRBV11-2 with TRBJ1-1; TRBD1 matches at 7 bases. Germline V CDR1 and CDR2: SGHAT, FQNNGV. Trimming cost V 0 bases and J 6 bases; bases outside gene matches: 7. There are 15 residues in the CDR3. CDR3 bases: TGTGCCAGCAGCTTAGACGCGACAGGGTACCCTGAAGCTTTCTTT. Amino acids: CASSLDATGYPEAFF.

The chain recombines TRBV5-1 with TRBJ1-5; no clear D. The CDR3 covers 15 residues. With 5 bases removed from V and 0 bases from J, the gap between germline ends came to 12 bases. The germline V gene encodes CDR1 SGHRS and CDR2 YFSETQ. CDR3 sequence reads: CASRFNLDSNQPQHF. CDR3 DNA: TGCGCCAGCAGATTCAACTTAGATAGCAATCAGCCCCAGCATTTT.

V gene TRBV19 combines with J gene TRBJ1-1; maybe TRBD1 (5 bases). Germline-derived CDR1 and CDR2 are LNHDA and SQIVND (reference sequence). The V gene lost 6 bases and the J gene lost 5 bases, with 13 bases spanning the gap. The CDR3 length is 13 residues. CDR3 coding DNA: TGTGCCAGTAGGGAGGGGCTTTGGACTGAAGCTTTCTTT. Encoded protein: CASREGLWTEAFF.

This sequence joins TRBV27 and TRBJ1-2; D uncertain. Trimming cost V 8 bases and J 2 bases, with 9 bases left between them. Germline CDR1 and CDR2: MNHEY and SMNVEV (reference sequence). This CDR3 has 12 residues. The CDR3 sequence: CASGAGNYGYTF. In nucleotides, the CDR3 is TGTGCCAGCGGTGCGGGAAACTATGGCTACACCTTC.

V is TRBV3-1 (or the pseudogene TRBV3-2) and J is TRBJ2-7; 7 bases line up with TRBD1. Trimming at V came to 0 bases and at J to 4 bases, leaving 6 bases not matched to a gene. CDR3 length: 15 amino acids. CDR1 LGHDT and CDR2 YNNKEL come from the germline V gene (reference sequence). CDR3 region: CASSQEATGMYEQYF. The CDR3 DNA follows: TGTGCCAGCAGCCAAGAAGCGACAGGGATGTACGAGCAGTACTTC.

The V call is TRBV4-1, the J call TRBJ1-2; no clear D gene. V gave up 3 bases and J gave up 8 bases, with 19 bases separating them. Germline CDR1 is MGHRA and CDR2 is YSYEKL. This CDR3 comprises 15 residues. CDR3 sequence: CASSQAGRAVWGYTF. CDR3 DNA sequence: TGCGCCAGCAGCCAGGCCGGGAGGGCCGTATGGGGCTACACCTTC.

The chain has TRBV6-5 and TRBJ2-7, with TRBD1 matching over 7 bases. The CDR3 extends over 13 amino acids. The germline V gene has CDR1 MNHEY and CDR2 SVGAGI. The junction had 7 bases not matched to a gene; V was cut back by 9 bases and J by 2 bases. In DNA, the CDR3 is TGTGCCAGTAGGACAGGAATAGCCTACGAGCAGTACTTC. Translation gives CASRTGIAYEQYF.

In its sample, this clone was seen a few times. J is TRBJ1-2 and V is TRBV5-1, with 8 positions matching TRBD1. Germline lookup yields CDR1 SGHRS and CDR2 YFSETQ. Trimming took 0 bases from V and 5 from J; bases not matched to a gene: 6. This CDR3 comprises 15 residues. CDR3 region: CASSLDGQGVYGYTF. CDR3 sequence (DNA): TGCGCCAGCAGCTTGGATGGACAGGGAGTATATGGCTACACCTTC. Full variable domain (rest looked up from reference TRBV5-1 and TRBJ1-2): KAGVTQTPRYLIKTRGQQVTLSCSPISGHRSVSWYQQTPGQGLQFLFEYFSETQRNKGNFPGRFSGRQFSNSRSEMNVSTLELGDSALYLCASSLDGQGVYGYTFGSGTRLTVV.

J is TRBJ1-5 and V is TRBV10-1, with D unclear. The CDR3 consists of 13 residues. V was shortened by 5 bases and J by 2 bases, with 7 bases between the two germline ends. The germline CDR1 and CDR2 sequences are WNHNN and SYGVQD (reference sequence). The chain's CDR3 is CASSFTGNQPQHF. CDR3 coding DNA: TGCGCCAGCAGTTTTACAGGCAATCAGCCCCAGCATTTT.

V gene TRBV7-9 combines with J gene TRBJ2-1; 9 nucleotides line up with TRBD1. CDR1 and CDR2 (germline): SEHNR, FQNEAQ (reference sequence). The CDR3 sequence is 14 residues long. Germline trimming cut 3 bases from V and 8 bases from J; bases unmatched to any gene: 5. CDR3 DNA sequence: TGTGCCAGCAGCTTGGACAACAGGGGGCATGAGCAGTTCTTC. Residues: CASSLDNRGHEQFF.

This sequence joins TRBV7-9 and TRBJ1-2; D gene ambiguous. Per germline, CDR1 SEHNR and CDR2 FQNEAQ (reference sequence). The germline V and J ends were trimmed by 5 bases and 5 bases, with 6 bases remaining between them. This CDR3 has 11 amino acids. The CDR3 loop is CASSAGYGYTF. CDR3 coding DNA: TGTGCCAGCAGCGCGGGATATGGCTACACCTTC.

The V gene is TRBV5-1, the J gene TRBJ2-7, with D hard to call. Germline-derived CDR1 and CDR2 are SGHRS and YFSETQ. V dropped 0 bases and J dropped 6 bases, with 13 bases sitting between them. The CDR3 is made up of 14 amino acids. The DNA of the CDR3 is TGCGCCAGCAGCTTGGGAGAGGCCCCCGGCGAGCAGTACTTC. It translates to CASSLGEAPGEQYF.

The chain couples TRBV11-2 to TRBJ1-4; D remains unclear. Trimming shortened V by 1 base and J by 4 bases, and 16 bases separated the two germline ends. This CDR3 contains 17 residues. Germline V CDR1 and CDR2: SGHAT, FQNNGV. CDR3 amino acids: CASSLVISGGGNEKLFF. The CDR3 DNA reads as TGTGCCAGCAGCTTAGTTATTTCCGGAGGCGGTAATGAAAAACTGTTTTTT. Together with reference TRBV11-2 and TRBJ1-4, the CDR3 gives the full variable domain: EAGVAQSPRYKIIEKRQSVAFWCNPISGHATLYWYQQILGQGPKLLIQFQNNGVVDDSQLPKDRFSAERLKGVDSTLKIQPAKLEDSAVYLCASSLVISGGGNEKLFFGSGTQLSVL.

The V and J genes are TRBV6-4 and TRBJ2-5; D ambiguous. This CDR3 is 13 amino acids long. CDR1 is MRHNA, CDR2 SNTAGT, per germline. The V end was cut by 1 base, the J end by 3 bases, with 6 bases between. The CDR3 sequence is CASSDFQEETQYF. CDR3 nucleotide sequence: TGTGCCAGCAGTGACTTCCAGGAAGAGACCCAGTACTTC.

This chain connects TRBV29-1 to TRBJ1-1, with D tentatively TRBD1 (6 bases). This CDR3 comprises 13 residues. Germline CDR1 is SQVTM and CDR2 is ANQGSEA. The V gene lost 7 bases and the J gene lost 4 bases, with 16 bases spanning the gap. CDR3: CSGEGVVGTEAFF. DNA of the CDR3: TGCAGCGGCGAGGGGGTAGTGGGCACTGAAGCTTTCTTT.

V gene TRBV19 combines with J gene TRBJ1-4; TRBD1 aligns across 9 bases. CDR1 LNHDA and CDR2 SQIVND come from the germline V gene (reference sequence). V was clipped by 5 bases and J by 3 bases; unmatched bases: 10. CDR3 size: 17 residues. The CDR3 region has the DNA TGTGCCAGTAGTGAGTACAGGGGGCCTGCGGCTAATGAAAAACTGTTTTTT. This sequence encodes CASSEYRGPAANEKLFF.

The V and J genes are TRBV3-1 (or the pseudogene TRBV3-2) and TRBJ2-3; D is unresolved. The CDR3 length is 12 residues. CDR1 is LGHDT and CDR2 is YNNKEL in the germline V gene (reference sequence). Trimming removed 4 bases at V and 5 bases at J, with 7 bases between. CDR3 sequence: CASSPQEDTQYF. The CDR3 DNA reads as TGTGCCAGCAGCCCCCAGGAAGATACGCAGTATTTT.

This clone is medium-sized. The rearrangement links TRBV19 to TRBJ1-5; 7 positions match TRBD1. CDR3 length equals 15 residues. V gave up 8 bases and J gave up 1 base; unmatched junction bases: 8. CDR1 and CDR2 from the germline V gene are LNHDA and SQIVND (reference sequence). The CDR3 nucleotides read TGTGCCAGTGATCCGGGACAGACAAGCAATCAGCCCCAGCATTTT. Translation gives CASDPGQTSNQPQHF.

The chain is built from TRBV24-1 and TRBJ2-3; possible D gene TRBD2, 6 bases. This CDR3 contains 15 residues. Germline V lookup: CDR1 KGHDR, CDR2 SFDVKD. Trimming left V 5 bases short and J 6 bases short, with 17 bases between. In nucleotides, the CDR3 is TGTGCCACCAGTGGTCAGGGAGGCCTTGGGGATACGCAGTATTTT. Its protein is CATSGQGGLGDTQYF.

This clone has only one observation. This chain uses TRBV7-9 with TRBJ2-2, with D possibly being TRBD1 (5 bases). Per the germline V gene, CDR1 is SEHNR and CDR2 is FQNEAQ (reference sequence). With 7 bases removed from V and 6 bases from J, the gap between germline ends came to 18 bases. The CDR3 is 15 residues long. The CDR3 here is CASNPMRTMAGELFF. The CDR3 DNA sequence: TGTGCCAGCAACCCCATGCGGACAATGGCCGGGGAGCTGTTTTTT.

This CDR3 reads CATYRAVTGELFF. The CDR3 region has the DNA TGTGCCACCTACAGGGCGGTCACCGGGGAGCTGTTTTTT. The genes are TRBV7-9 and TRBJ2-2; tentatively, D is TRBD1 (6 bases). With 10 bases removed from V and 4 bases from J, the gap between germline ends came to 13 bases. The V gene's germline CDR1 is SEHNR and CDR2 FQNEAQ (reference sequence). The CDR3 is 13 amino acids.

The chain carries TRBV2 and TRBJ1-2; D unresolved. Germline values: CDR1 SNHLY, CDR2 FYNNEI. Deletions cut 1 base from V and 4 bases from J, with 7 bases between. The CDR3 consists of 13 residues. The CDR3 DNA follows: TGTGCCAGCAGTGAAGGGACTGCCTATGGCTACACCTTC. This codes for CASSEGTAYGYTF.

The chain is built from TRBV14 and TRBJ2-7; D is possibly TRBD1 (6 bases). Trimming cost V 3 bases and J 0 bases, with 12 bases left between them. The CDR3 length is 15 residues. Germline values: CDR1 SGHDN, CDR2 FVKESK. The CDR3 region is CASSQNRVSSYEQYF. CDR3 sequence (DNA): TGTGCCAGCAGCCAGAACAGGGTCAGCTCCTACGAGCAGTACTTC.